This entry lists 10 T cell receptor beta chains sequenced from one sample in a study of naive and memory T cell subsets. An equimolar mix of two oligonucleotides served as the beta constant-region primer for TRBC1 and TRBC2. TCRdb re-analysed the UMI-ligation and nested PCR reads in MiXCR, keeping a single row per CDR3 protein. The sample comprises about 85,000 distinct CDR3 sequences, roughly 13% of which are singletons, and roughly 0.9% rests with the top ten. The sample comprised central memory CD4+ T cells from blood. These receptors originate from a human donor in good health.

The V call is TRBV29-1, the J call TRBJ2-3, with unresolved D. Trimming removed 4 bases at V and 3 bases at J, with 8 bases between. Germline assignment: CDR1 SQVTM and CDR2 ANQGSEA. The CDR3 totals 12 residues. CDR3 bases: TGCAGCGTTGTAATGGGGACAGATACGCAGTATTTT. It yields the protein CSVVMGTDTQYF.

This clonotype was seen more than once but under ten times. V and J are TRBV29-1 and TRBJ2-1; 14 nucleotides line up with TRBD2. From germline, CDR1 is SQVTM and CDR2 ANQGSEA. The CDR3 length is 15 residues. With 6 bases clipped from V and 8 bases from J, the junction kept 9 bases outside the gene matches. CDR3 region: CSVSGTSGSPDEQFF. CDR3 DNA: TGCAGCGTGAGCGGGACTAGCGGGAGCCCGGATGAGCAGTTCTTC.

This clonotype was picked up many times. This chain links TRBV29-1 with TRBJ2-1, with TRBD1 identical over 8 bases. V was clipped by 6 bases and J by 4 bases; unmatched bases: 8. The CDR3 spans 14 residues. In germline, CDR1 is SQVTM, CDR2 ANQGSEA. The CDR3: CSVGRDRRYNEQFF. The CDR3, as DNA: TGCAGCGTCGGAAGGGACAGGAGGTACAATGAGCAGTTCTTC.

In its sample, this clonotype was seen a few times. The V call is TRBV2, the J call TRBJ2-7; TRBD1 might be the D (6 bases). Trimming shortened V by 7 bases and J by 2 bases, and 18 bases separated the two germline ends. CDR3 length equals 15 residues. CDR1 and CDR2 from the germline V gene are SNHLY and FYNNEI. The DNA for the CDR3 is TGTGCCAGCACAGACCGGGACACAAACGCCTACGAGCAGTACTTC. Translating gives CASTDRDTNAYEQYF.

This clonotype was detected a few times. The genes are TRBV4-2 and TRBJ2-2; 10 nucleotides line up with TRBD2. CDR1 and CDR2 from the germline V gene are LGHNA and YNFKEQ. CDR3 length: 17 residues. Trimming at V came to 0 bases and at J to 3 bases, leaving 4 bases not matched to a gene. The CDR3 DNA reads TGTGCCAGCAGCCAAGAAGCTAGCGGGAGCCACACCGGGGAGCTGTTTTTT. Its protein is CASSQEASGSHTGELFF.

V gene TRBV11-3 combines with J gene TRBJ2-3; no clear D gene. CDR3 length equals 15 residues. In germline, CDR1 is SGHNT, CDR2 YENEEA. The V and J ends lost 5 bases and 2 bases respectively, with 14 bases between them. CDR3 in amino acids: CASSRGGQPTDTQYF. The CDR3 nucleotides read TGTGCCAGCAGCCGAGGCGGCCAGCCCACAGATACGCAGTATTTT.

The rearrangement uses TRBV5-1 and TRBJ2-7; D gene unclear. This CDR3 is 14 amino acids long. V was shortened by 3 bases and J by 2 bases, with 12 bases between the two germline ends. Germline V CDR1 and CDR2: SGHRS, YFSETQ. The CDR3 sequence: CASSSIDWPYEQYF. CDR3 DNA sequence: TGCGCCAGCAGCTCCATCGACTGGCCCTACGAGCAGTACTTC.

This clonotype was observed a few times. The chain carries TRBV5-1 and TRBJ1-1; TRBD1 agrees at 8 bases. CDR3 size: 14 residues. CDR1 is SGHRS and CDR2 is YFSETQ in the germline V gene. Losses at the gene ends were 5 bases for V and 5 bases for J; bases not matched to a gene: 8. The CDR3 sequence is CASRQGGSFTEAFF. CDR3 DNA sequence: TGCGCCAGCAGACAGGGGGGAAGCTTTACTGAAGCTTTCTTT.

This clonotype showed up just a few times. The rearrangement joins TRBV10-3 to TRBJ2-2, with TRBD2 matching 8 bases. CDR3 length equals 15 residues. CDR1 ENHRY and CDR2 SYGVKD come from the germline V gene. Trimming at V came to 6 bases and at J to 0 bases, leaving 3 bases not matched to a gene. DNA for the CDR3: TGTGCCATCAGAGCGGGAGCTTCGAACACCGGGGAGCTGTTTTTT. Its protein product is CAIRAGASNTGELFF.

The table lists this clonotype with a few counts. The V and J genes are TRBV29-1 and TRBJ1-6; D is perhaps TRBD1 (6 bases). There are 12 residues in the CDR3. Germline CDR1 reads SQVTM; CDR2 reads ANQGSEA. Trimming cost V 4 bases and J 6 bases, with 7 bases left between them. The CDR3 loop is CSVGGGNSPLHF. CDR3 bases: TGCAGCGTTGGAGGGGGTAATTCACCCCTCCACTTT.